The rows below give T cell receptor beta chains drawn from one sample of a study of T cell responses to AZD1222 COVID-19 vaccine. Clones were read by immunoSEQ multiplex PCR, and TCRdb kept only the in-frame ones, dropping some. The sample lists some 69,000 clones, 80% seen once, with more than 13% in the top ten. This specimen was peripheral blood, taken 28 days after the second AZD1222 dose. These receptors were taken from an adult who received the AZD1222 COVID-19 vaccine. Both conserved end residues are part of each CDR3. The order of the fields is J gene, D gene, clone size, V gene, CDR3 protein, CDR3 DNA. A D gene is named only where the DNA matches it firmly. Some rows mark clone size as missing; the rest say once, few, many or name a class of expanded clone.

TRBJ2-5	TRBD2	many	TRBV6-1	CASSEAGFFQRGLEQETQYF	TGTGCCAGCAGTGAAGCGGGGTTCTTCCAGCGGGGCCTAGAGCAAGAGACCCAGTACTTC
TRBJ1-2	-	-	TRBV7-9	CASSTPPVLRSNYGYTF	TGTGCCAGCAGCACCCCGCCGGTTTTGCGGAGTAACTATGGCTACACCTTC
TRBJ1-2	TRBD1	-	TRBV19	CASSPRQGANYGYTF	TGTGCCAGTAGTCCCAGACAGGGCGCTAACTATGGCTACACCTTC
TRBJ2-3	-	medium-sized	TRBV6-5	CASSVGTPVVDTQYF	TGTGCCAGCAGCGTGGGGACCCCAGTAGTAGATACGCAGTATTTT
TRBJ2-7	-	-	TRBV3-1/TRBV3-2	CASSQVLYEQYF	TGTGCCAGCAGCCAAGTGCTTTACGAGCAGTACTTC
TRBJ1-2	-	-	TRBV9	CASSVEPGGRDGYTF	TGTGCCAGCAGCGTAGAGCCAGGAGGTCGGGATGGCTACACCTTC
TRBJ2-2	-	-	TRBV11-2	CASSDPRDTGELFF	TGTGCCAGCAGCGACCCGCGGGACACCGGGGAGCTGTTTTTT
TRBJ2-3	TRBD2	-	TRBV7-9	CASSLSPGTSGADTQYF	TGTGCCAGCAGCTTAAGCCCCGGGACTAGCGGGGCTGATACGCAGTATTTT
TRBJ2-7	TRBD1	-	TRBV3-1/TRBV3-2	CASSHFRNRGSPLREQYF	TGTGCCAGCAGCCATTTTCGCAACAGGGGGTCCCCCCTGAGGGAGCAGTACTTC
TRBJ1-2	-	-	TRBV14	CASSQDHPGLNYGYTF	TGTGCCAGCAGCCAAGATCATCCGGGCCTTAACTATGGCTACACCTTC
TRBJ1-5	-	-	TRBV7-3	CASSLGHNQPQHF	TGTGCCAGCAGCTTAGGACACAATCAGCCCCAGCATTTT
TRBJ1-5	TRBD1	-	TRBV7-9	CASSLTGGLNQPQHF	TGTGCCAGCAGCTTGACAGGGGGCCTCAATCAGCCCCAGCATTTT